This passage covers 22 T cell receptor beta chains from one sample sequenced in a study of immune heterogeneity within non-small cell lung tumors. Genomic DNA extracted from bulk tumor tissue served as template. A total of approximately 600 ng was used per sample. Surgeons took several biopsies per primary tumor, spaced far apart, during surgery. Patients underwent curative surgery for untreated, newly diagnosed non-small cell lung cancer. The TCR beta CDR3 region was amplified by multiplex PCR employing 32 V and 13 J primers. TCRdb re-called the multiplex PCR reads with MiXCR, one entry per CDR3 protein. Of around 21,000 distinct CDR3 sequences listed, about 30% are singletons. Source material: lung tumor tissue. These receptors all come from a man aged 40-49 years with non-small cell lung cancer.

This clonotype was seen a few times. A read error may produce the germline difference seen at one junction end. V and J are TRBV2 and TRBJ2-4; D is unclear. The germline CDR1 and CDR2 sequences are SNHLY and FYNNEI. The CDR3 has 17 amino acids. Written as DNA, the CDR3 is TGTGTCAGCAGTGAAGAAGGCGCGGTTCTAGCCAAAAACATTCAGTACTTC. As protein: CVSSEEGAVLAKNIQYF.

This clonotype was recorded a few times. The chain combines TRBV29-1 with TRBJ2-3, with 9 bases matching TRBD1. The trim removed 7 bases at V and 8 bases at J, leaving 10 bases unmatched. CDR3 length: 13 residues. Per the germline V gene, CDR1 is SQVTM and CDR2 is ANQGSEA. DNA of the CDR3: TGCAGCGCCCCGGGACAGGGATCAGCTACGCAGTATTTT. Its protein is CSAPGQGSATQYF.

The chain employs TRBV20-1 and TRBJ2-1; TRBD2 agrees at 7 bases. V gave up 2 bases and J gave up 10 bases; unmatched junction bases: 14. In germline, CDR1 is DFQATT, CDR2 SNEGSKA (reference sequence). CDR3 length: 15 residues. CDR3 bases: TGCAGTGCTAGATCAGATAGCGGGTGGGAAGGGGAGCAGTTCTTC. Protein product: CSARSDSGWEGEQFF.

This clonotype was seen more than once but under ten times. The gene calls are TRBV29-1 and TRBJ1-1; 9 bases fit TRBD1. The CDR3 runs 14 residues. After removal of 6 bases from V and 1 base from J, the junction contained 6 bases not matched to a gene. Germline V CDR1 and CDR2: SQVTM, ANQGSEA. The DNA of the CDR3 is TGCAGCGTAGCCTGGGACAGGGCGAACACTGAAGCTTTCTTT. This gives the protein CSVAWDRANTEAFF.

This sequence joins TRBV3-1 and TRBJ2-1, with 11 bases lining up with TRBD2. Trimming took 7 bases from V and 8 from J; bases not matched to a gene: 13. This CDR3 is built from 16 residues. Germline V gene data show CDR1 as LGHDT and CDR2 as YNNKEL (reference sequence). In nucleotides, the CDR3 is TGTGCCAGCACCTCGAGACTAGCGGGGCGAGGGGATGAGCAGTTCTTC. It codes for CASTSRLAGRGDEQFF.

The chain couples TRBV20-1 to TRBJ1-5, with D hard to call. Germline CDR1 reads DFQATT; CDR2 reads SNEGSKA (reference sequence). This CDR3 is built from 13 residues. V dropped 3 bases and J dropped 3 bases, with 9 bases sitting between them. The DNA for the CDR3 is TGCAGTGCTAGTGAACAAGTCAATCAGCCCCAGCATTTT. Translation gives CSASEQVNQPQHF.

This clonotype was counted only a few times. The gene calls are TRBV14 and TRBJ1-5; maybe TRBD1 (6 bases). The CDR3 runs to 15 residues. Germline V CDR1 and CDR2: SGHDN, FVKESK. Between the trimmed V and J ends, which lost 1 base and 7 bases, there was a span of 14 bases. DNA of the CDR3: TGTGCCAGCAGCCAAGGAGGGACAAAACGACAGCCCCAGCATTTT. It translates to CASSQGGTKRQPQHF.

The rearrangement uses TRBV7-9 and TRBJ2-7, with D possibly matching TRBD1 (5 bases). V shed 6 bases and J shed 7 bases, with 13 bases lying between them. The CDR3 spans 12 residues. Looked up from germline, CDR1 is SEHNR and CDR2 is FQNEAQ (reference sequence). CDR3 sequence (DNA): TGTGCCAGCAGTCCCTGGGGCCCTGAGCAGTACTTC. This translates into CASSPWGPEQYF.

This clonotype was found once. Since a much larger clone is just one base distant, this may be a read error. V gene TRBV2 combines with J gene TRBJ2-5, with 8 bases that match TRBD2. V was pared by 6 bases and J by 7 bases, with 13 bases of the junction left unmatched. Germline loops: CDR1 SNHLY, CDR2 FYNNEI. The CDR3 is made up of 15 amino acids. The CDR3 coding sequence is TGTGCCAGCAGGGCTAATAGCGGGACGAAAGGGACCCAGTACTTC. Amino acid sequence: CASRANSGTKGTQYF.

At least ten counts were recorded for this clonotype. The V and J genes are TRBV2 and TRBJ2-1; D remains unclear. This CDR3 is built from 16 residues. The germline V and J ends were trimmed by 4 bases and 0 bases, with 13 bases remaining between them. The V gene's germline CDR1 is SNHLY and CDR2 FYNNEI. The CDR3 here is CASSGLTPSSYNEQFF. CDR3 coding DNA: TGTGCCAGCAGTGGATTAACACCGAGCTCCTACAATGAGCAGTTCTTC.

This clonotype is labeled medium-sized (0.01 to 0.1%). The chain couples TRBV6-1 to TRBJ2-3; D ambiguous. Trimming shortened V by 5 bases and J by 5 bases, and 11 bases separated the two germline ends. CDR3 length: 13 amino acids. Germline CDR1 is MNHNS and CDR2 is SASEGT. CDR3 amino acids: CASSRTWEDTQYF. The CDR3 DNA reads as TGTGCCAGCAGTCGGACGTGGGAAGATACGCAGTATTTT.

As to this clonotype: The junction departs from germline at one end; a sequencing error may be responsible. The chain is built from TRBV20-1 and TRBJ2-3, with a weak D call TRBD2 (7 bases). CDR3 length: 14 residues. Germline V gene data show CDR1 as DFQATT and CDR2 as SNEGSKA (reference sequence). The DNA of the CDR3 is TGCAGTGCCGGAGGGGGGGCGAGCACATATACGCAGTATTTT. It encodes CSAGGGASTYTQYF.

The sample holds a few counts of this clonotype. The CDR3 loop reads CASTEQFTDTQYF. The CDR3 region has the DNA TGTGCCAGCACTGAGCAGTTCACAGATACGCAGTATTTT. The chain combines TRBV27 with TRBJ2-3, with no clear D. CDR3 length: 13 residues. Trimming removed 7 bases at V and 2 bases at J, with 10 bases between. Germline V gives CDR1 MNHEY, CDR2 SMNVEV (reference sequence).

This clonotype has at least ten counts. This rearrangement joins TRBV20-1 to TRBJ2-3; TRBD1 agrees at 8 bases. J gave up 6 bases and V 3 bases, and 5 bases lay outside the gene matches. The germline V gene has CDR1 DFQATT and CDR2 SNEGSKA (reference sequence). The CDR3 length is 13 residues. CDR3 sequence (DNA): TGCAGTGCTAGGGGACAGGCAGGGGATACGCAGTATTTT. Its protein product is CSARGQAGDTQYF.

This clonotype was recorded a few times. The gene calls are TRBV6-1 and TRBJ1-5, with TRBD1 matching 8 bases. The junction had 3 bases not matched to a gene; V was cut back by 6 bases and J by 5 bases. Looked up from germline, CDR1 is MNHNS and CDR2 is SASEGT. This CDR3 has 13 residues. The CDR3 protein is CASRARGHQPQHF. CDR3 in DNA: TGTGCCAGCAGGGCCAGGGGGCATCAGCCCCAGCATTTT.

There are a few counts of this clonotype. This may be a read error: a much more frequent sequence differs by one nucleotide. The chain links TRBV12-3 or TRBV12-4 to TRBJ1-1; D unresolved. CDR3 length: 13 amino acids. CDR3 DNA sequence: TGTGCCAGCATTGAAGGTCTGAACGCTGAAGCTTTCTTT. Amino acids: CASIEGLNAEAFF.

This clonotype was seen a handful of times. This chain links TRBV25-1 with TRBJ1-4; D call uncertain. Looked up from germline, CDR1 is MGHDK and CDR2 is SYGVNS. The CDR3 runs to 13 residues. With 2 bases removed from V and 4 bases from J, the gap between germline ends came to 5 bases. CDR3 sequence: CASSEQNNEKLFF. DNA of the CDR3: TGTGCCAGCAGTGAACAGAATAATGAAAAACTGTTTTTT.

There are many counts of this clonotype. The chain is built from TRBV30 and TRBJ1-1, with a weak D call TRBD1 (5 bases). V shed 1 base and J shed 6 bases, with 15 bases lying between them. Germline CDR1 GTSNPN, CDR2 SVGIG (reference sequence). This CDR3 contains 14 residues. CDR3 region: CAWSGVGGSAEAFF. The DNA for the CDR3 is TGTGCCTGGAGTGGGGTTGGGGGGAGCGCTGAAGCTTTCTTT.

Remarks on this clonotype: A read error is possible here, since a much larger clone lies one base away. V and J are TRBV12-3 or TRBV12-4 and TRBJ2-1; 10 positions agree with TRBD2. The CDR3 length is 15 residues. In DNA, the CDR3 is TGTGCCAGCAGTTTAGAGACTAGCGGGTACAATGGGCAGTTCTTC. This translates into CASSLETSGYNGQFF.

The chain joins TRBV29-1 to TRBJ2-5, with TRBD2 identical over 7 bases. V was pared by 6 bases and J by 1 base, with 8 bases of the junction left unmatched. The CDR3 sequence is 14 residues long. Looked up from germline, CDR1 is SQVTM and CDR2 is ANQGSEA. Here the CDR3 DNA reads TGCAGCGTCGTCGTTCCTAGCGGCCAAGAGACCCAGTACTTC. This codes for CSVVVPSGQETQYF. Drawing the rest from reference TRBV29-1 and TRBJ2-5, the complete variable domain is SAVISQKPSRDICQRGTSLTIQCQVDSQVTMMFWYRQQPGQSLTLIATANQGSEATYESGFVIDKFPISRPNLTFSTLTVSNMSPEDSSIYLCSVVVPSGQETQYFGPGTRLLVL.

In this sample, this clonotype turned up a few times. This chain uses TRBV25-1 with TRBJ1-2; D is perhaps TRBD1 (5 bases). The CDR3 spans 14 residues. Germline loops: CDR1 MGHDK, CDR2 SYGVNS. Trimming shortened V by 2 bases and J by 8 bases, and 15 bases separated the two germline ends. As DNA, the CDR3 is TGTGCCAGCAGTGAACCGGGGGGTGTACGGGGCTACACCTTC. Protein product: CASSEPGGVRGYTF.

The sample holds many counts of this clonotype. The chain couples TRBV12-5 to TRBJ1-5; no definite D call. In germline, CDR1 is LGHNT, CDR2 FRNRAP. The CDR3 has 15 residues. Trimming shortened V by 6 bases and J by 4 bases, and 16 bases separated the two germline ends. CDR3 bases: TGTGCTAGTGGACTTAGCGGCCAGATTAATCAGCCCCAGCATTTT. It is translated as CASGLSGQINQPQHF.